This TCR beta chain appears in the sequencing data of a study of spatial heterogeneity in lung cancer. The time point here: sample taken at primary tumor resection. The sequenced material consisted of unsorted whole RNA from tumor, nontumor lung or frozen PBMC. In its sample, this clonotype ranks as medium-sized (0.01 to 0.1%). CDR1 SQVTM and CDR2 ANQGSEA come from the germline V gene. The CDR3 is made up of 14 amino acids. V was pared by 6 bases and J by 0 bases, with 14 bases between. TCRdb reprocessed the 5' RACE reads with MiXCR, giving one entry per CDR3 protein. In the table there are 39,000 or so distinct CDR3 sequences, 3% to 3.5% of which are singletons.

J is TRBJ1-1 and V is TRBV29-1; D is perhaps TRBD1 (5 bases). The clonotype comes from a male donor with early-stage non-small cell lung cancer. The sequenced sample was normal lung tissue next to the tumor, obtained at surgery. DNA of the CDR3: TGCAGCGTCTTCTCTGGGGCCATGAACACTGAAGCTTTCTTT. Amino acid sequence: CSVFSGAMNTEAFF. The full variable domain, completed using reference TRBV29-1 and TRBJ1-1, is SAVISQKPSRDICQRGTSLTIQCQVDSQVTMMFWYRQQPGQSLTLIATANQGSEATYESGFVIDKFPISRPNLTFSTLTVSNMSPEDSSIYLCSVFSGAMNTEAFFGQGTRLTVV.